Listed here are 2 T cell receptor beta chains from one sample, sequenced in a study of somatic mutations in cytotoxic T cells in rheumatoid arthritis. Some clones are missing from TCRdb's copy, which holds only in-frame ones; the method was immunoSEQ multiplex PCR. The table has 8,000 to 10,000 clones, about four fifths seen once; the top ten hold 4.5% to 6%. Sequenced: CD8+ T cells sorted from blood. The receptors were sampled from an adult with rheumatoid arthritis.

The rearrangement uses TRBV10-3 and TRBJ2-5; no clear D gene. CDR3 length: 12 amino acids. The germline gives CDR1 ENHRY, CDR2 SYGVKD. V lost 8 bases, J lost 0 bases, and 7 bases lay in between. The CDR3 is CAIGWDQETQYF. The CDR3 region has the DNA TGTGCCATCGGCTGGGACCAAGAGACCCAGTACTTC.

The J gene is TRBJ2-3, the V gene TRBV11-2; 9 bases match TRBD2. The CDR3 length is 14 residues. Trimming cost V 6 bases and J 1 base; bases outside gene matches: 2. CDR1 is SGHAT and CDR2 is FQNNGV in the germline V gene. CDR3 sequence: CASRLAGGTDTQYF. DNA for the CDR3: TGTGCCAGCAGACTAGCGGGTGGCACAGATACGCAGTATTTT.